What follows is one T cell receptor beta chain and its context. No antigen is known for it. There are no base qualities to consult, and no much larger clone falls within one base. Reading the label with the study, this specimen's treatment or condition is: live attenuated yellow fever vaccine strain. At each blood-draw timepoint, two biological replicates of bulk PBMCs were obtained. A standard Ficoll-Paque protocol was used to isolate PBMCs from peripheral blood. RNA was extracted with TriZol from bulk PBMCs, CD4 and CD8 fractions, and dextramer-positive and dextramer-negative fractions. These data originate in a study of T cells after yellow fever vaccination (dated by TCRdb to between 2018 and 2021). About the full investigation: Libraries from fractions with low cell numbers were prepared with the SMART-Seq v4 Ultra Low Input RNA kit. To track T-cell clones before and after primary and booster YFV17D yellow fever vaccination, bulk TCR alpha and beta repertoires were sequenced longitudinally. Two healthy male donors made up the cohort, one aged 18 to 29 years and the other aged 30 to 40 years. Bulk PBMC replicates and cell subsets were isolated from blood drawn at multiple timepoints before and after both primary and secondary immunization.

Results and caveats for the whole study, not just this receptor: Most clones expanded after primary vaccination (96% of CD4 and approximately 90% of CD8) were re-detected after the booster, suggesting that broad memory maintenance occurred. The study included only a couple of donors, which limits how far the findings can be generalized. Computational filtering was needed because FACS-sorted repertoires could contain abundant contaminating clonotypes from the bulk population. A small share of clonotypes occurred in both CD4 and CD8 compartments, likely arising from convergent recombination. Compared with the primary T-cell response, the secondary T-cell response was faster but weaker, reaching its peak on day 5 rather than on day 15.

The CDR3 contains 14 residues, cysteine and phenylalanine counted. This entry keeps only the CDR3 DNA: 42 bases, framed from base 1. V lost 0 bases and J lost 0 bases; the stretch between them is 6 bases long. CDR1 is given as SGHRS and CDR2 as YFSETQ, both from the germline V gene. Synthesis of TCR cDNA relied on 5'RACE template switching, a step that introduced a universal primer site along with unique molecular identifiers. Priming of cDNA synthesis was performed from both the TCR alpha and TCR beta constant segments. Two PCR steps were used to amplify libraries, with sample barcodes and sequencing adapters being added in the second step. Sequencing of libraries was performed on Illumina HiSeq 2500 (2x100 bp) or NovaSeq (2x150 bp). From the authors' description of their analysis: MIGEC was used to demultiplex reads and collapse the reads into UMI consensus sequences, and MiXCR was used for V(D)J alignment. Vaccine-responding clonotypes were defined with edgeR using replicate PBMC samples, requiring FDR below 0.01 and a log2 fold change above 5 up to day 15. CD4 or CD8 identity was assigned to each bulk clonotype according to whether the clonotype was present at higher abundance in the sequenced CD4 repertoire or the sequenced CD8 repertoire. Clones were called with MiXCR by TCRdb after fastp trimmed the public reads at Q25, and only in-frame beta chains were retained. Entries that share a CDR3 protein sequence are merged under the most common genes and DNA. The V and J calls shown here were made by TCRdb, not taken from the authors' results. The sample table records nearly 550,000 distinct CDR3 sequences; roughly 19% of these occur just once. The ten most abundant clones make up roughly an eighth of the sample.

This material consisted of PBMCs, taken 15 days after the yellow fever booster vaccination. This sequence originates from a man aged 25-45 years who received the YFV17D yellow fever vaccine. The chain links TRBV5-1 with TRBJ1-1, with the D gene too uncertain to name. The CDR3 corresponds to CASSLGSMNTEAFF. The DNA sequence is TGCGCCAGCAGCTTGGGCAGTATGAACACTGAAGCTTTCTTT.